This paragraph reports one T cell receptor (beta chain). Its antigen is as yet unknown. TCRdb reanalysed the RACE reads using MiXCR and keeps one entry per CDR3 protein. Of roughly 50,000 distinct CDR3 sequences in the sample, around 10% were seen once. Indicated time point: patch test 1, 2 weeks after DPC sensitization. Treatment specified: therapeutic diphenylcyclopropenone sensitization with weekly scalp DPC. It was unfractionated whole blood from which total RNA was extracted. Blood collection happened ahead of applying each patch test. The sample originates from a study of human T cells and chemical hapten exposure. Across the study: Throughout the approximately 25-week study, diphenylcyclopropenone was applied weekly to the patients' scalps.

Whole-study results and caveats: Those TCRs sitting above 1 in 1000 frequency stayed the same with DPC sensitization.

The specimen comprised whole blood, sampled in connection with sensitization to the hapten diphenylcyclopropenone (DPC). The clonotype comes from a woman aged 40 to 50 with alopecia areata. Some clones in this sample may be carry-over from other donors' samples.

CDR3 in amino acids: CASSPGGAAYNEQFF. The DNA of the CDR3 is TGTGCCAGCAGCCCCGGAGGGGCGGCCTACAATGAGCAGTTCTTC. The chain couples TRBV7-2 to TRBJ2-1; TRBD2 is a possible D gene (6 bases). V was trimmed by 5 bases and J by 2 bases, leaving 13 bases between them. CDR3 length: 15 residues. CDR1 SGHTA and CDR2 FQGNSA come from the germline V gene.